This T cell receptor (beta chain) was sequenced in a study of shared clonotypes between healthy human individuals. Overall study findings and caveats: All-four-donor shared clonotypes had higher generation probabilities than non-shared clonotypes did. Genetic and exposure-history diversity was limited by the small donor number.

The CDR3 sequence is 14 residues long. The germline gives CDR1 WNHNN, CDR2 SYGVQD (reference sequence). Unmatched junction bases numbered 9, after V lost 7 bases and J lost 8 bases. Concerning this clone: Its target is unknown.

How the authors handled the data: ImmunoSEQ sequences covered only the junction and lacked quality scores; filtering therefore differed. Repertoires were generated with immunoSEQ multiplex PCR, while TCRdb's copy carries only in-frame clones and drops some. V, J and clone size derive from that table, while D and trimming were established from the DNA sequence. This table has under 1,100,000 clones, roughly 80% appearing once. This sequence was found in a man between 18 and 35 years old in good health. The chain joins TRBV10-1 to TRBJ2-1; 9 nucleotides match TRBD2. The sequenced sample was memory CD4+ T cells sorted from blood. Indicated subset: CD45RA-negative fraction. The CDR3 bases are TGCGCCAGCACACGCGGGAGGGCCGGCGATGAGCAGTTCTTC. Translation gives CASTRGRAGDEQFF.